This is a list of T cell receptor beta chains from one sample in a study of T cell responses to AZD1222 COVID-19 vaccine. Here immunoSEQ multiplex PCR was the method, and the copy in TCRdb shows in-frame clones only, minus some. Of 100,000 to 150,000 clones listed, around 90% are singletons. The specimen comprised peripheral blood, sampled on day 0 of AZD1222 vaccination. The source is an adult in good health. CDR3s include the opening cysteine and the closing phenylalanine or tryptophan. The D gene is left open where the match is weak. Clone sizes are given selectively: once, few, many, or a class where the clone is expanded.

. once TRBJ1-1 13 TRBV3-1/TRBV3-2 TGTGCCAGCAGCCGCCAAGTGAACACTGAAGCTTTCTTT CASSRQVNTEAFF
. . TRBJ2-7 13 TRBV25-1 TGTGCCAGCAGTGATCAGGGCTCCTACGAGCAGTACTTC CASSDQGSYEQYF
. . TRBJ2-5 15 TRBV9 TGTGCCAGCAGCGTAGGCTTGGGCAGGGAGGAGACCCAGTACTTC CASSVGLGREETQYF
TRBD2 . TRBJ2-7 13 TRBV29-1 TGCAGCGTGGTAAGCGGGGTGCGCTACGAGCAGTACTTC CSVVSGVRYEQYF
. . TRBJ1-6 15 TRBV28 TGTGCCAGCATCCAGGGTGACTCCTATAATTCACCCCTCCACTTT CASIQGDSYNSPLHF
. . TRBJ1-4 15 TRBV5-4 TGTGCCAGCAGCCTGGGGGGCAGGGTAAACGAAAAACTGTTTTTT CASSLGGRVNEKLFF
. . TRBJ2-7 15 TRBV19 TGTGCCAGTAGTACCCGACAGTTATCGTCGTACGAGCAGTACTTC CASSTRQLSSYEQYF
TRBD2 . TRBJ2-1 15 TRBV15 TGTGCCACCAGCAGAGATTTGCGGGAGAACAATGAGCAGTTCTTC CATSRDLRENNEQFF
. few TRBJ2-2 12 TRBV11-2 TGTGCCAGCAGTTTACTTCCCGGGGAGCTGTTTTTT CASSLLPGELFF
. . TRBJ2-5 11 TRBV20-1 TGCAGTGCTAGGGTCGGGGAGACCCAGTACTTC CSARVGETQYF
. . TRBJ1-1 13 TRBV10-1 TGCGCCAGCTCCCGGGACATGAACACTGAAGCTTTCTTT CASSRDMNTEAFF
. . TRBJ2-1 13 TRBV7-2 TGTGCCAGCAGCAACCGACAGAACAATGAGCAGTTCTTC CASSNRQNNEQFF
. . TRBJ1-1 11 TRBV6-2/TRBV6-3 TGTGCCAGCAGTTATTACACTGAAGCTTTCTTT CASSYYTEAFF
. . TRBJ2-7 14 TRBV21-1 TGTGCCAGCCCAAACTCCGGGACTACCAACGAGCAGTACTTC CASPNSGTTNEQYF
. . TRBJ1-1 12 TRBV4-2 TGTGCCAGCAGCACAGCGACCCCTGCGGCTTTCTTT CASSTATPAAFF
. . TRBJ2-7 14 TRBV6-5 TGTGCCGTCGGTGGGGGCCCCTGGCCCTTCGAGCAGTACTTC CAVGGGPWPFEQYF
. . TRBJ2-7 14 TRBV6-5 TGTGCCAGCCGGGCCGGGACTCGCTCGGCCGGGCAGTACTTC CASRAGTRSAGQYF